These 12 T cell receptor beta chains were all obtained from the same sample, sequenced in a study of early T cells in non-severe SARS-CoV-2 infection. Each CDR3 protein is one row after TCRdb ran MiXCR on the 5' RACE reads. Of 22,000 or so distinct CDR3 sequences listed, roughly 4% are singletons. The material sequenced was whole blood. The receptors come from an adult who was a healthcare worker with PCR-confirmed SARS-CoV-2 infection or an uninfected control (not recorded which).

V and J are TRBV29-1 and TRBJ2-3, with 10 bases matching TRBD2. Germline CDR1 is SQVTM and CDR2 is ANQGSEA. CDR3 length: 16 amino acids. Losses at the gene ends were 6 bases for V and 1 base for J; bases not matched to a gene: 10. The CDR3 DNA is TGCAGCGTGACCAGCCGGCTAGCGGGAGGCACAGATACGCAGTATTTT. This encodes CSVTSRLAGGTDTQYF.

The genes are TRBV7-6 and TRBJ1-1; the match to TRBD1 covers 8 bases. Germline CDR1 and CDR2: SGHVS and FNYEAQ. With V trimmed by 5 bases and J by 0 bases, 5 bases remained unmatched. The CDR3 is 15 amino acids. The CDR3 protein is CASSPQTGVNTEAFF. The DNA of the CDR3 is TGTGCCAGCAGCCCCCAGACAGGGGTGAACACTGAAGCTTTCTTT.

This clonotype has a count of ten or more. The chain joins TRBV12-3 or TRBV12-4 to TRBJ2-2; no clear D gene. The germline V and J ends were trimmed by 7 bases and 0 bases, with 12 bases remaining between them. The CDR3 is 15 residues long. The CDR3 bases are TGTGCCAGCAATCGTGCAGCAACGAACACCGGGGAGCTGTTTTTT. The encoded protein is CASNRAATNTGELFF.

V is TRBV6-5 and J is TRBJ2-2, with D maybe TRBD2 (6 bases). CDR1 MNHEY and CDR2 SVGAGI come from the germline V gene. V gave up 7 bases and J gave up 3 bases, with 12 bases separating them. CDR3 size: 14 residues. This CDR3 is CASTTRGYTGELFF. The CDR3 region has the DNA TGTGCCAGCACCACACGGGGGTACACCGGGGAGCTGTTTTTT.

This clonotype is categorized as medium-sized (0.01 to 0.1%). The rearrangement joins TRBV7-9 to TRBJ2-3; TRBD1 agrees at 8 bases. Germline CDR1 and CDR2: SEHNR and FQNEAQ (reference sequence). This CDR3 is 21 amino acids long. After removal of 1 base from V and 0 bases from J, the junction contained 18 bases not matched to a gene. The CDR3 bases are TGTGCCAGCAGCTTAGGAATCCGGGGGACAGGATCCTCCCCCAGCACAGATACGCAGTATTTT. It is translated as CASSLGIRGTGSSPSTDTQYF. The full variable domain, with the rest looked up from reference TRBV7-9 and TRBJ2-3, is DTGVSQNPRHKITKRGQNVTFRCDPISEHNRLYWYRQTLGQGPEFLTYFQNEAQLEKSRLLSDRFSAERPKGSFSTLEIQRTEQGDSAMYLCASSLGIRGTGSSPSTDTQYFGPGTRLTVL.

In this sample, this clonotype turned up many times. CDR3 protein: CASSFPGVNYGYTF. The CDR3 DNA reads as TGTGCCAGCAGCTTCCCTGGTGTTAACTATGGCTACACCTTC. The gene calls are TRBV7-9 and TRBJ1-2, with unresolved D. Germline V gene data show CDR1 as SEHNR and CDR2 as FQNEAQ (reference sequence). The CDR3 extends over 14 amino acids. The V end was cut by 3 bases, the J end by 1 base, with 9 bases between.

This clonotype was observed many times. The V and J genes are TRBV12-3 or TRBV12-4 and TRBJ2-1; D possibly corresponds to TRBD1 (5 bases). V dropped 4 bases and J dropped 2 bases, with 12 bases sitting between them. The CDR3 is made up of 15 amino acids. This chain's CDR3 is CASSSGSFAYNEQFF. In nucleotides, the CDR3 is TGTGCCAGCAGTTCAGGGTCTTTCGCCTACAATGAGCAGTTCTTC.

This clonotype was seen repeatedly, ten times or more. The CDR3, as DNA: TGTGCCAGCAGCTCTCTTCCGTCCTACGAGCAGTACTTC. As protein: CASSSLPSYEQYF. J is TRBJ2-7 and V is TRBV7-2, with D unresolved. This CDR3 is built from 13 residues. Looked up from germline, CDR1 is SGHTA and CDR2 is FQGNSA. Trimming removed 4 bases at V and 1 base at J, with 8 bases between.

This clonotype was detected ten times or more. The chain carries TRBV10-3 and TRBJ2-7, with a tentative D call TRBD2 (5 bases). Per the germline V gene, CDR1 is ENHRY and CDR2 is SYGVKD. The V end lost 4 bases, the J end lost 0 bases, and 13 bases lay between the germline ends. This CDR3 spans 15 amino acids. This CDR3 is CAISAYPGISYEQYF. The CDR3 coding sequence is TGTGCCATCAGTGCATACCCCGGGATCTCCTACGAGCAGTACTTC.

Ten or more counts support this clonotype. V is TRBV29-1 and J is TRBJ1-1; no definite D call. This CDR3 is built from 12 residues. V lost 2 bases, J lost 3 bases, and 7 bases lay in between. Germline CDR1 and CDR2: SQVTM and ANQGSEA. CDR3 region: CSVETVYTEAFF. As DNA, the CDR3 is TGCAGCGTTGAAACAGTTTACACTGAAGCTTTCTTT.

This clonotype was seen ten or more times. The chain combines TRBV12-3 or TRBV12-4 with TRBJ1-1, with 8 bases fitting TRBD1. The CDR3 loop spans 13 amino acids. Germline trimming cut 6 bases from V and 1 base from J; bases unmatched to any gene: 1. CDR3 nucleotides: TGTGCCAGCAGAGACAGGGGGAACACTGAAGCTTTCTTT. This sequence encodes CASRDRGNTEAFF.

This clonotype has only a few counts. This rearrangement joins TRBV7-6 to TRBJ2-2, with D possibly matching TRBD1 (6 bases). CDR1 is SGHVS and CDR2 is FNYEAQ in the germline V gene. The CDR3 covers 19 residues. V dropped 1 base and J dropped 0 bases, with 18 bases sitting between them. CDR3 coding DNA: TGTGCCAGCAGCTTAGTTCGTCAGGGGACATCCCCGAACACCGGGGAGCTGTTTTTT. Protein sequence: CASSLVRQGTSPNTGELFF.